The present T cell receptor (beta chain) was sequenced within a study of T cells after yellow fever vaccination. Study-wide background: In the case of low-cell-number fractions, SMART-Seq v4 Ultra Low Input was used for preparation. The study's findings and limits: The booster saw the reappearance of most primary-vaccination clones (more than 95% CD4, roughly 87% CD8).

UMIs and a universal primer site were added when TCR cDNA was made by 5'RACE template switching. A single record per CDR3 protein comes from TCRdb applying MiXCR to the 5' RACE reads. The sample holds some 320,000 distinct CDR3 sequences, 4% to 5.5% seen once. Germline CDR1 and CDR2: SGHTA and FQGTGA. Trimming cost V 3 bases and J 2 bases, with 9 bases left between them. The CDR3 length is 14 residues. In regard to this clonotype: Its antigen is currently unknown.

Sequencing was performed on PBMCs, taken 15 days after the yellow fever booster vaccination. This chain joins TRBV7-3 and TRBJ2-3; no reliable D call. The TCR comes from a man aged 18 to 35 who received the YFV17D yellow fever vaccine. The CDR3 nucleotides are TGTGCCAGCAGCTTTGGCATAGTCACAGATACGCAGTATTTT. Its translation: CASSFGIVTDTQYF.